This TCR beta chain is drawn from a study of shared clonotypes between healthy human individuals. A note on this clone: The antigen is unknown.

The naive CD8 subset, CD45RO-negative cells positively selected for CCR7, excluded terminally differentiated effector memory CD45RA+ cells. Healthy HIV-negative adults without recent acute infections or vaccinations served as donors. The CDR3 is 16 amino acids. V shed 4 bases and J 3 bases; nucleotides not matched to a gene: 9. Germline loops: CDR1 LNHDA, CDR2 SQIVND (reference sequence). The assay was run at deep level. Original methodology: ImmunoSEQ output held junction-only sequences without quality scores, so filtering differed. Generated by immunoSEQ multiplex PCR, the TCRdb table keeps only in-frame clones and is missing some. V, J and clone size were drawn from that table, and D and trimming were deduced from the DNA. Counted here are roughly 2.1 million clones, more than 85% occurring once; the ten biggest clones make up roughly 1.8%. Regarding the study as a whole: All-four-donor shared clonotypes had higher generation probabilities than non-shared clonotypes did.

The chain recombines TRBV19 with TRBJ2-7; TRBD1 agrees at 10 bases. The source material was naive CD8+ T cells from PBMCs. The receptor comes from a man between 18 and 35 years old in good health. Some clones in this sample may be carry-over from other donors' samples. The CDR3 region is CASSNWRQGASYEQYF. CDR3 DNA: TGTGCCAGTAGTAATTGGCGACAGGGGGCTAGCTACGAGCAGTACTTC.